Below are 29 T cell receptor beta chains sequenced from a single sample in a study of radiotherapy plus CTLA-4 blockade in lung cancer. TCRdb's copy holds only in-frame clones and misses some; the assay was immunoSEQ multiplex PCR. The sample lists about 120,000 clones, about nine tenths seen once, with about 7% in the top ten. The material was peripheral blood, obtained from a patient treated with radiotherapy plus ipilimumab. The origin of the receptors is a human donor with non-small cell lung cancer that progressed on radiotherapy plus ipilimumab.

The rearrangement links TRBV19 to TRBJ2-5; unclear D gene. Germline V gives CDR1 LNHDA, CDR2 SQIVND (reference sequence). Trimming took 5 bases from V and 5 from J, leaving 12 bases between them. The CDR3 has 13 residues. CDR3 in amino acids: CASSFGPWETQYF. DNA for the CDR3: TGTGCCAGTAGTTTTGGACCGTGGGAGACCCAGTACTTC.

This chain joins TRBV14 and TRBJ1-1; 7 nucleotides match TRBD1. Germline V gene lookup returns CDR1 SGHDN and CDR2 FVKESK. The length of the CDR3 is 14 residues. The junction had 5 bases not matched to a gene; V was cut back by 4 bases and J by 3 bases. CDR3: CASSRTGGYTEAFF. Written as DNA, the CDR3 is TGTGCCAGCAGCCGGACAGGCGGGTACACTGAAGCTTTCTTT. The entire variable domain, with the rest obtained from reference TRBV14 and TRBJ1-1, is as follows: EAGVTQFPSHSVIEKGQTVTLRCDPISGHDNLYWYRRVMGKEIKFLLHFVKESKQDESGMPNNRFLAERTGGTYSTLKVQPAELEDSGVYFCASSRTGGYTEAFFGQGTRLTVV.

This sequence joins TRBV10-1 and TRBJ2-1; possible D gene TRBD2, 5 bases. The CDR3 loop spans 16 amino acids. CDR1 is WNHNN and CDR2 is SYGVQD in the germline V gene (reference sequence). The V end lost 0 bases, the J end lost 4 bases, and 13 bases lay between the germline ends. The CDR3 here is CASSESFSAPYNEQFF. The CDR3 DNA follows: TGCGCCAGCAGTGAGTCGTTTAGCGCGCCTTACAATGAGCAGTTCTTC.

Remarks on this clone: The junction shows a germline mismatch at one end, possibly a read error. The V gene is TRBV7-7, the J gene TRBJ2-3; the D call may be TRBD1 or TRBD2 (5 bases each). CDR3 length: 18 amino acids. The germline CDR1 and CDR2 sequences are SSHAT and FNYEAQ (reference sequence). The CDR3: CASSSAPLGTRHSDTQYF. CDR3 DNA sequence: TGTGCTAGCAGCTCTGCCCCCCTCGGGACGCGACACTCAGATACGCAGTATTTT.

V is TRBV6-5 and J is TRBJ1-1, with no clear D. Germline assignment: CDR1 MNHEY and CDR2 SVGAGI. Trimming removed 0 bases at V and 4 bases at J, with 6 bases between. The CDR3 has 13 residues. CDR3 amino acids: CASSYSRVTEAFF. CDR3 in DNA: TGTGCCAGCAGTTACTCGAGAGTCACTGAAGCTTTCTTT.

CDR3 DNA: TGTGCCTGGAGGGGGGTCTACGAGCAGTACTTC. It specifies CAWRGVYEQYF. The rearrangement links TRBV30 to TRBJ2-7, with D possibly called TRBD1 or TRBD2 (5 bases each). Between the trimmed V and J ends, which lost 3 bases and 3 bases, there was a span of 6 bases. The CDR3 runs to 11 residues. From germline, CDR1 is GTSNPN and CDR2 SVGIG (reference sequence).

The rearrangement uses TRBV5-1 and TRBJ1-3; D unresolved. The CDR3 is 15 residues long. Germline loops: CDR1 SGHRS, CDR2 YFSETQ. Trimming pared 0 bases from V and 3 bases from J, leaving 10 bases between. DNA for the CDR3: TGCGCCAGCAGCTTGGGGGGTGTTGGTGGAAACACCATATATTTT. Translating gives CASSLGGVGGNTIYF.

This clone was observed once. J is TRBJ1-1 and V is TRBV7-2; possible D gene TRBD1, 5 bases. Germline V gene sequence: CDR1 SGHTA, CDR2 FQGNSA. Trimming took off 1 base at V and 1 base at J, with 10 bases between the two ends. The CDR3 has 15 residues. CDR3 loop: CASSLGWGKNTEAFF. The CDR3 coding sequence is TGTGCCAGCAGCTTAGGGTGGGGCAAGAACACTGAAGCTTTCTTT. Based on the CDR3 plus reference TRBV7-2 and TRBJ1-1, the full variable domain is GAGVSQSPSNKVTEKGKDVELRCDPISGHTALYWYRQSLGQGLEFLIYFQGNSAPDKSGLPSDRFSAERTGGSVSTLTIQRTQQEDSAVYLCASSLGWGKNTEAFFGQGTRLTVV.

V is TRBV19 and J is TRBJ1-1; 11 bases line up with TRBD1. The CDR3 is 13 amino acids. The V segment lost 7 bases and the J segment 4 bases; nucleotides outside the gene matches: 2. Looked up from germline, CDR1 is LNHDA and CDR2 is SQIVND (reference sequence). The CDR3 is CASKGTGGTEAFF. In DNA, the CDR3 is TGTGCCAGTAAAGGGACAGGGGGCACTGAAGCTTTCTTT.

This chain links TRBV7-9 with TRBJ2-6, with D perhaps matching TRBD1 (5 bases). The germline V and J ends were trimmed by 7 bases and 2 bases, with 15 bases remaining between them. Germline CDR1 is SEHNR and CDR2 is FQNEAQ (reference sequence). The CDR3 contains 16 residues. CDR3 protein: CASTDTAAPGANVLTF. CDR3 nucleotide sequence: TGTGCCAGCACGGACACGGCCGCGCCTGGGGCCAACGTCCTGACTTTC.

The sample holds a few counts of this clone. The chain employs TRBV6-6 and TRBJ2-7, with 12 bases that match TRBD2. Trimming cost V 2 bases and J 3 bases; bases outside gene matches: 5. Germline V gene lookup returns CDR1 MNHNY and CDR2 SVGAGI (reference sequence). The CDR3 is made up of 16 amino acids. The CDR3: CASSYGGLAGNYEQYF. The CDR3 DNA reads as TGTGCCAGCAGTTACGGTGGACTAGCGGGGAACTACGAGCAGTACTTC.

The chain uses TRBV15 and TRBJ2-7, with D hard to call. V lost 0 bases and J 7 bases, leaving 7 bases between the germline ends. There are 12 residues in the CDR3. CDR1 LNHNV and CDR2 YYDKDF come from the germline V gene (reference sequence). DNA of the CDR3: TGTGCCACCAGCAGAGATGGGGTAGAGCAGTACTTC. This translates into CATSRDGVEQYF.

This chain joins TRBV29-1 and TRBJ2-3; D perhaps matches TRBD1 (5 bases). Per the germline V gene, CDR1 is SQVTM and CDR2 is ANQGSEA. The CDR3 totals 14 residues. Trimming cost V 7 bases and J 4 bases, with 18 bases left between them. Here the CDR3 DNA reads TGCAGCGCCAACGGGCCAGGGCACGCAGATACGCAGTATTTT. It translates to CSANGPGHADTQYF.

The chain joins TRBV2 to TRBJ1-2; TRBD1 aligns across 8 bases. The germline V gene has CDR1 SNHLY and CDR2 FYNNEI. V was pared by 6 bases and J by 5 bases, with 8 bases of the junction left unmatched. The CDR3 runs 14 residues. The CDR3 is CASSDGTGIYGYTF. DNA for the CDR3: TGTGCCAGCAGCGATGGGACAGGAATATATGGCTACACCTTC.

The chain combines TRBV2 with TRBJ1-5, with D tentatively TRBD1 (5 bases). The CDR3 runs to 14 residues. The germline V and J ends were trimmed by 4 bases and 1 base, with 8 bases remaining between them. Germline V gene data show CDR1 as SNHLY and CDR2 as FYNNEI. For the CDR3, the DNA is TGTGCCAGCAGTGCCGGGGCCAGCAATCAGCCCCAGCATTTT. This sequence encodes CASSAGASNQPQHF.

The genes are TRBV5-1 and TRBJ1-1, with D possibly matching TRBD1 (5 bases). Trimming removed 5 bases at V and 2 bases at J, with 10 bases between. Germline CDR1 is SGHRS and CDR2 is YFSETQ. The CDR3 covers 13 residues. CDR3 nucleotide sequence: TGCGCCAGCAGTAATAGGGACAACACTGAAGCTTTCTTT. Protein: CASSNRDNTEAFF.

J is TRBJ1-2 and V is TRBV19; no firm D call. Per the germline V gene, CDR1 is LNHDA and CDR2 is SQIVND (reference sequence). The V gene lost 4 bases and the J gene lost 5 bases, with 14 bases spanning the gap. The CDR3 has 14 residues. CDR3 sequence: CASSTDGSLYGYTF. CDR3 nucleotides: TGTGCCAGTAGTACCGACGGGAGCTTATATGGCTACACCTTC.

J is TRBJ2-5 and V is TRBV5-8; the D is unclear. Deletions cut 2 bases from V and 3 bases from J, with 14 bases between. Germline lookup yields CDR1 SGHTS and CDR2 YDEGEE. This CDR3 is built from 15 residues. In DNA form, the CDR3 reads TGTGCCAGCAGCTTTTTAAGCCCCGCCGAAGAGACCCAGTACTTC. Its translation: CASSFLSPAEETQYF.

The V gene is TRBV18, the J gene TRBJ2-1; D is uncertain. V dropped 0 bases and J dropped 0 bases, with 12 bases sitting between them. This CDR3 region has 17 residues. Germline assignment: CDR1 KGHSH and CDR2 LQKENI. CDR3 protein: CASSPPSASSSYNEQFF. CDR3 nucleotide sequence: TGTGCCAGCTCACCACCGTCGGCGTCGAGCTCCTACAATGAGCAGTTCTTC. Full variable domain (remainder filled in from reference TRBV18 and TRBJ2-1): NAGVMQNPRHLVRRRGQEARLRCSPMKGHSHVYWYRQLPEEGLKFMVYLQKENIIDESGMPKERFSAEFPKEGPSILRIQQVVRGDSAAYFCASSPPSASSSYNEQFFGPGTRLTVL.

This chain connects TRBV9 to TRBJ2-5, with 13 bases that match TRBD2. Trimming cost V 3 bases and J 5 bases; bases outside gene matches: 19. This CDR3 is 20 amino acids long. CDR1 and CDR2 (germline): SGDLS, YYNGEE. In DNA, the CDR3 is TGTGCCAGCAGCGGATCCCCTGGACTAGCGGGAGTGTGGGGCGGGGAGACCCAGTACTTC. Protein sequence: CASSGSPGLAGVWGGETQYF.

The chain carries TRBV28 and TRBJ1-2; 8 nucleotides align to TRBD1. Looked up from germline, CDR1 is MDHEN and CDR2 is SYDVKM. CDR3 length: 14 residues. V shed 1 base, J shed 4 bases, and the junction held 2 bases outside the gene matches. The CDR3 DNA sequence: TGTGCCAGCAGTTTATCAACAGGGGGCTATGGCTACACCTTC. It translates to CASSLSTGGYGYTF.

The rearrangement links TRBV6-6 to TRBJ1-1, with TRBD1 as a possible D gene (5 bases). The CDR3 has 14 amino acids. Germline assignment: CDR1 MNHNY and CDR2 SVGAGI (reference sequence). Between the trimmed V and J ends, which lost 0 bases and 5 bases, there was a span of 10 bases. This CDR3 reads CASSYSGGETEAFF. CDR3 coding DNA: TGTGCCAGCAGTTACTCGGGGGGGGAAACTGAAGCTTTCTTT.

This chain uses TRBV6-5 with TRBJ1-5; D is unresolved. Trimming cost V 2 bases and J 0 bases, with 5 bases left between them. The CDR3 totals 14 residues. CDR1 and CDR2 from the germline V gene are MNHEY and SVGAGI. CDR3 DNA: TGTGCCAGCAGTTACACGGGTAGCAATCAGCCCCAGCATTTT. Translation: CASSYTGSNQPQHF.

The genes are TRBV27 and TRBJ2-2; possible D gene TRBD2, 6 bases. The ends were cut back, 5 bases at V and 3 bases at J, with 16 bases in the middle. The CDR3 runs 16 residues. Germline V gene sequence: CDR1 MNHEY, CDR2 SMNVEV (reference sequence). The chain's CDR3 is CASSDSGTSDTGELFF. The CDR3 DNA follows: TGTGCCAGCAGTGACTCCGGGACTTCAGACACCGGGGAGCTGTTTTTT.

V and J are TRBV19 and TRBJ1-2, with 7 bases that match TRBD1. V dropped 5 bases and J dropped 2; count of bases not matched to a gene: 11. CDR1 and CDR2 from the germline V gene are LNHDA and SQIVND (reference sequence). The CDR3 contains 16 residues. The CDR3 here is CASSPGGQRINYGYTF. The CDR3 DNA is TGTGCCAGTAGTCCGGGGGGACAGCGTATAAACTATGGCTACACCTTC.

The chain uses TRBV5-4 and TRBJ2-1; unclear D gene. Trimming removed 0 bases from V and 6 bases from J, with 7 bases in between. CDR1 and CDR2 (germline): SGHNT, YYREEE (reference sequence). This CDR3 has 13 amino acids. The CDR3 nucleotides are TGTGCCAGCAGCTTGGGGACGGGCAATGAGCAGTTCTTC. This gives the protein CASSLGTGNEQFF.

This clone was detected once. The gene calls are TRBV11-2 and TRBJ2-7; the D is unclear. Between the trimmed V and J ends, which lost 1 base and 3 bases, there was a span of 7 bases. CDR3 size: 13 residues. Looked up from germline, CDR1 is SGHAT and CDR2 is FQNNGV. CDR3 sequence: CASSLATNYEQYF. CDR3 nucleotides: TGTGCCAGCAGCTTAGCCACCAACTACGAGCAGTACTTC.

The CDR3 sequence: CASSNNMRTSGRRVADTQYF. The CDR3 DNA follows: TGCGCCAGCAGCAACAACATGAGGACTAGCGGGAGACGAGTGGCGGATACGCAGTATTTT. The V and J genes are TRBV5-1 and TRBJ2-3; 13 bases map to TRBD2. Germline CDR1 reads SGHRS; CDR2 reads YFSETQ. The CDR3 runs to 20 residues. J was trimmed by 6 bases and V by 4 bases; bases with no gene match: 20. The full variable domain, with the rest looked up from reference TRBV5-1 and TRBJ2-3, is KAGVTQTPRYLIKTRGQQVTLSCSPISGHRSVSWYQQTPGQGLQFLFEYFSETQRNKGNFPGRFSGRQFSNSRSEMNVSTLELGDSALYLCASSNNMRTSGRRVADTQYFGPGTRLTVL.

Comments on this clone: Different DNA sequences within this sample yield the same CDR3. This rearrangement joins TRBV9 to TRBJ2-5; D is unclear. From germline, CDR1 is SGDLS and CDR2 YYNGEE. The CDR3 is 13 amino acids. Between the trimmed V and J ends, which lost 2 bases and 2 bases, there was a span of 7 bases. The CDR3 DNA is TGTGCCAGCAGCGTGGGCTTACAAGAGACCCAGTACTTC. As protein: CASSVGLQETQYF.